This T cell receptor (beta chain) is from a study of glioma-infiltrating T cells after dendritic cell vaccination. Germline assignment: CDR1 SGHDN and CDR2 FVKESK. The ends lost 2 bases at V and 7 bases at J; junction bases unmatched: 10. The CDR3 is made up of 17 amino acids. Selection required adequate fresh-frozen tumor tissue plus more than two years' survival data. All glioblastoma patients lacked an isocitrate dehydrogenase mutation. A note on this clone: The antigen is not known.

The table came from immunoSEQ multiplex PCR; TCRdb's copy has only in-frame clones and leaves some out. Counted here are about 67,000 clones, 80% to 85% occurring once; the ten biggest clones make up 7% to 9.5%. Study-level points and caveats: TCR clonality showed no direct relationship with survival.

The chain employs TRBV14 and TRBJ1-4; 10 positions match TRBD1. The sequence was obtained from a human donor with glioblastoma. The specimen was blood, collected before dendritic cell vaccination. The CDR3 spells CASSQSPEGQGIEKLFF. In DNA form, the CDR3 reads TGTGCCAGCAGCCAAAGCCCGGAGGGACAGGGGATTGAAAAACTGTTTTTT.